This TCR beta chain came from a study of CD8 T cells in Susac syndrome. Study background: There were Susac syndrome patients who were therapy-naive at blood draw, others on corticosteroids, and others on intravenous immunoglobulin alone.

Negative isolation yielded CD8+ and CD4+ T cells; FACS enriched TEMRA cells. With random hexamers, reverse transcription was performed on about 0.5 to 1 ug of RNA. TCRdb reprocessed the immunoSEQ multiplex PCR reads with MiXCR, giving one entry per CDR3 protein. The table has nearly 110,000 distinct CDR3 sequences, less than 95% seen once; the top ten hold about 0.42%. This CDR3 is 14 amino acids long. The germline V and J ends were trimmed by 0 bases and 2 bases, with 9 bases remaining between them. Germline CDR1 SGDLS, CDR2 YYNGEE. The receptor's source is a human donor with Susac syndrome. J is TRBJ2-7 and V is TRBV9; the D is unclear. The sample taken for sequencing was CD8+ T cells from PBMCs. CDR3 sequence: CASSVGGRPYEQYF. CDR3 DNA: TGTGCCAGCAGCGTAGGTGGACGACCCTACGAGCAGTACTTC.